In this sample, the clone carrying this T cell receptor (beta chain) turned up many times. The CDR3 has 15 amino acids. Germline trimming cut 6 bases from V and 5 bases from J; bases unmatched to any gene: 11. The germline V gene encodes CDR1 SGHTA and CDR2 FQGNSA. The entry originates in a study of blood T cell repertoires in COVID-19. Across the study: Italy, Spain and the United States were the sources of the convalescent and acute COVID-19 samples. PBMCs, B-cell-depleted T cells, or T cells were the source of the cDNA or gDNA that made up the material.

Per the original methods: The assay estimated nucleated cells by amplifying reference gene primers. Profiling relied on immunoSEQ multiplex PCR, and the TCRdb table lists in-frame clones only, not all of them. V and J calls and clone size are given by that table; D and trimming were obtained from the DNA. The sample carries 150,000 to 200,000 clones, around 79% recorded once. The chain has TRBV7-2 and TRBJ2-5; TRBD2 agrees at 8 bases. Material for sequencing was peripheral blood. This clonotype was obtained from a woman in her seventies with acute or convalescent COVID-19. The CDR3 reads CASRGRGLGSETQYF. In DNA, the CDR3 is TGTGCCAGCAGGGGGAGGGGACTAGGGTCTGAGACCCAGTACTTC.